The present T cell receptor (beta chain) was sequenced within a study of blood T cell repertoires in COVID-19 (dated by TCRdb to 2019 to 2021). For the wider study: Samples from collaborators originated in the United States, Italy and Spain and spanned both the acute and convalescent phases of COVID-19. The prospective study material was composed of cDNA or gDNA derived from T cells, B-cell-depleted T cells, or PBMCs. Subjects who had been exposed to COVID-19, were actively infected with it, or had recovered from it provided the deeply sampled blood TCRbeta repertoires that made up the dataset. A freely available public database, intended as a resource for researchers studying the immune response to SARS-CoV-2, is where the repertoires were released. The samples were drawn from the first 160 participants of the ongoing ImmuneRACE study and from some 1,300 subjects provided by 6 global collaborators. The sample metadata nearly always contained a de-identified subject ID, COVID-19 status, age in years and sex. Where available, HLA class I and class II types were taken from metadata supplied by the sample provider and were not determined by assay-based typing.

In the case of this clone: The target of this receptor is not known. No base qualities exist here, and no much larger clone lies one base off it.

Collaborating institutions collected whole blood in K2EDTA tubes following their own protocols. Collaborator samples were shipped for TCRbeta analysis as frozen whole blood, isolated PBMCs, or DNA extracted from either sample type. Study-wide findings and limitations: The amount of clinical and demographic metadata varied by source and participant and was provided uncurated.

The immunoSEQ Assay, a bias-controlled multiplex PCR, was used to amplify TCRbeta CDR3 regions from genomic DNA. Per the original workflow: Within the assay, amplification of reference gene primers was used to estimate how many nucleated cells each sample contained. To quantify the absolute abundance of each unique TCRbeta CDR3 rearrangement, sequence reads were collapsed and filtered. For each sample, productive Simpson clonality was calculated as the square root of Simpson's diversity index across productive rearrangements. TCRdb carries this immuneACCESS record with in-frame sequences only. Its versions omit some clonotypes, under half of them owing to an unresolved V gene in the studies checked, with the rest unexplained. V and J calls and clone size are given by that table; D and trimming were obtained from the DNA. The sample table lists about 100,000 clones, over 75% of them with a count of one. The ten largest clones capture roughly 12% of the sample.

From cysteine to phenylalanine, the CDR3 is 16 amino acids long. CDR3 DNA only is kept here, 48 bases in frame from base 1. CDR1 and CDR2 are read off the germline V gene (reference sequence) as MNHNY and SVGAGI. V ends up 4 bases short and J 1 base short, with an unmatched junction base count of 7. Recombination connected TRBV6-6 to TRBJ2-7, with 10 bases matching TRBD1. Specimen: peripheral blood. This TCR was recovered from a human donor in a cohort sampled during active COVID-19. The CDR3 protein: CASSSLGTGVSYEQYF. The nucleotide sequence is given as TGTGCCAGCAGTTCCCTCGGGACAGGGGTATCCTACGAGCAGTACTTC.